What follows describes a single TCR beta chain. The record originates from a study of neoadjuvant anti-PD-1 for oral cavity cancer. TCRdb's copy holds only in-frame clones and misses some; the assay was immunoSEQ multiplex PCR. The table has about 14,000 clones, about 61% seen once. The V segment lost 4 bases and the J segment 2 bases; nucleotides outside the gene matches: 12. The CDR3 is made up of 17 amino acids. The V gene's germline CDR1 is SGHAT and CDR2 FQNNGV. The TCR comes from a person aged 40 to 85 with oral cavity squamous cell carcinoma. The sequenced sample was PBMCs, obtained before nivolumab (anti-PD-1) treatment. This chain joins TRBV11-2 and TRBJ2-7; TRBD2 aligns across 9 bases. The CDR3: CASSSPLISGSTYEQYF. The CDR3 nucleotides read TGTGCCAGCAGCTCCCCCTTGATTAGCGGGAGTACCTACGAGCAGTACTTC.